This TCR beta chain came from a study of CD8 T cells in ankylosing spondylitis. Looked up from germline, CDR1 is SNHLY and CDR2 is FYNNEI. The V segment lost 6 bases and the J segment 6 bases; nucleotides outside the gene matches: 4. There are 13 residues in the CDR3. Library preparation for TCR beta used quantitative 5'-RACE with molecular barcodes. TCRdb re-analysed the 5' RACE reads in MiXCR, keeping a single row per CDR3 protein. The sample lists a few hundred thousand distinct CDR3 sequences, around 20% occurring once. This clonotype was obtained from a female donor with ankylosing spondylitis or in good health (not recorded which). This chain uses TRBV2 with TRBJ2-1, with TRBD2 identical over 8 bases. Sequencing was carried out using blood, either unsorted or a sorted T cell fraction (not recorded which). Here the CDR3 DNA reads TGTGCCAGCAGAGCGGGGGAGGGCAATGAGCAGTTCTTC. Translated, it gives CASRAGEGNEQFF.